The rows below give T cell receptor beta chains drawn from one sample of a study of PD-1 blockade in classical Hodgkin lymphoma. Clones were read by immunoSEQ multiplex PCR, and TCRdb kept only the in-frame ones, dropping some. Seen here are about 85,000 clones, 85% to 95% observed once, and the top ten hold over 2%. Sequencing was performed on peripheral blood mononuclear cells (PBMCs), taken before the second cycle of nivolumab. The receptors were sampled from a human donor with classical Hodgkin lymphoma. CDR3s include the opening cysteine and the closing phenylalanine or tryptophan. A D gene is named only where the DNA matches it firmly. Only some rows state a clone size, as once, few, many or a class for expanded clones.

V gene	clone size	CDR3 length	D gene	J gene	CDR3 protein	CDR3 DNA
TRBV5-4	-	14	TRBD2	TRBJ2-7	CASTSRTSGYEQYF	TGTGCCAGCACCTCCCGGACTAGCGGATACGAGCAGTACTTC
TRBV27	-	14	-	TRBJ2-1	CASSPQRSYNEQFF	TGTGCCAGCAGTCCCCAACGGTCCTACAATGAGCAGTTCTTC
TRBV15	-	16	TRBD2	TRBJ2-1	CATSRGAGGRGNEQFF	TGTGCCACCAGCAGAGGGGCGGGAGGTAGGGGAAATGAGCAGTTCTTC
TRBV19	-	12	-	TRBJ2-2	CASRRNTGELFF	TGTGCCAGTAGGCGGAACACCGGGGAGCTGTTTTTT
TRBV6-1	-	15	-	TRBJ2-3	CASSLGRSSTDTQYF	TGTGCCAGCAGCCTGGGACGGTCTAGCACAGATACGCAGTATTTT
TRBV28	-	13	-	TRBJ1-1	CASSFRVNTEAFF	TGTGCCAGCAGTTTTCGAGTGAACACTGAAGCTTTCTTT
TRBV6-1	-	15	-	TRBJ2-7	CASSEEGLRSYEQYF	TGTGCCAGCAGTGAGGAGGGGTTGCGGTCCTACGAGCAGTACTTC
TRBV6-1	-	12	-	TRBJ2-5	CASTRAGETQYF	TGTGCCAGCACGAGGGCGGGAGAGACCCAGTACTTC
TRBV27	-	16	TRBD2	TRBJ2-3	CASTAGGPPSTDTQYF	TGTGCCAGCACGGCGGGAGGACCTCCTAGCACAGATACGCAGTATTTT
TRBV7-7	-	18	TRBD1	TRBJ1-5	CASSFKGPQGLSNQPQHF	TGTGCTAGCAGCTTTAAGGGGCCACAGGGGTTGAGCAATCAGCCCCAGCATTTT
TRBV30	few	14	-	TRBJ1-1	CAWSPTGKNTEAFF	TGTGCCTGGAGTCCCACAGGGAAGAACACTGAAGCTTTCTTT
TRBV19	-	15	TRBD1	TRBJ1-1	CASSRNDRDSTEAFF	TGTGCCAGTAGTAGGAACGACAGGGACAGCACTGAAGCTTTCTTT
TRBV28	-	18	-	TRBJ2-5	CASSSFKFTGRERETQYF	TGTGCCAGCAGCTCGTTCAAATTTACAGGGAGAGAGAGAGAGACCCAGTACTTC
TRBV5-1	-	13	TRBD1	TRBJ2-1	CASSGQGGNEQFF	TGCGCCAGCAGCGGACAGGGGGGCAATGAGCAGTTCTTC
TRBV5-6	once	16	-	TRBJ2-7	CASSLALRDPTYEQYF	TGTGCCAGCAGCTTGGCCCTCAGGGACCCCACCTACGAGCAGTACTTC
TRBV19	-	13	-	TRBJ2-1	CASKIRGENEQFF	TGTGCCAGTAAAATTAGAGGGGAAAATGAGCAGTTCTTC
TRBV4-1	-	15	-	TRBJ2-1	CASSQASISYNEQFF	TGCGCCAGCAGCCAAGCCAGCATCTCCTACAATGAGCAGTTCTTC
TRBV6-6	-	15	-	TRBJ1-4	CASSRTRETNEKLFF	TGTGCCAGCAGCAGAACGAGGGAAACTAATGAAAAACTGTTTTTT
TRBV5-8	few	14	-	TRBJ1-2	CASILAIRSIGYTF	TGTGCCAGCATCCTGGCCATCCGGTCTATTGGCTACACCTTC
TRBV4-2	-	14	-	TRBJ1-5	CASSQSGSGEPQHF	TGTGCCAGCAGCCAAAGTGGGAGTGGGGAGCCCCAGCATTTT
TRBV7-2	-	16	-	TRBJ1-2	CASSLVTGPYNYGYTF	TGTGCCAGCAGCTTAGTAACAGGACCTTATAACTATGGCTACACCTTC
TRBV27	once	11	-	TRBJ2-7	CASSSGYEQYF	TGTGCCAGCAGTTCTGGCTACGAGCAGTACTTC